This TCR beta chain was documented in a study of blood T cell repertoires in COVID-19. The CDR3 extends over 13 amino acids. Between the trimmed V and J ends, which lost 2 bases and 4 bases, there was a span of 9 bases. Germline V gene sequence: CDR1 MNHEY, CDR2 SVGAGI. Patients of the Seattle cohort, enrolled during active infection, were followed longitudinally. Measured with immunoSEQ multiplex PCR; TCRdb has only the in-frame clones, and not every one. The sample yields around 400,000 clones, around 87% seen once. Sample: peripheral blood. The receptor was derived from a young woman with COVID-19, enrolled during active disease. The V call is TRBV6-5, the J call TRBJ2-7, with D possibly being TRBD2 (6 bases). The CDR3 here is CASSYSRGYEQYF. CDR3 bases: TGTGCCAGCAGTTACAGTCGGGGGTACGAGCAGTACTTC.